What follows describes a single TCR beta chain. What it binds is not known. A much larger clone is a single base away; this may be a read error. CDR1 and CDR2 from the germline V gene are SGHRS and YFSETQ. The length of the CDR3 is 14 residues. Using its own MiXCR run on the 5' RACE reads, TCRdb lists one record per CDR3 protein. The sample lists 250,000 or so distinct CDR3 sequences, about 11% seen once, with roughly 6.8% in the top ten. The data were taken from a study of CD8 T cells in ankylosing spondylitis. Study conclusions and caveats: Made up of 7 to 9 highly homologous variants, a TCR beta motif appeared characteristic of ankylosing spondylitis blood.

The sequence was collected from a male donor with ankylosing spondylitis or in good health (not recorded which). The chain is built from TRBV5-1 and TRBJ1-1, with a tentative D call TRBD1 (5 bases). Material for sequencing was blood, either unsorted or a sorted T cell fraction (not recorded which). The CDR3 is CASMEGLRNTAAFF. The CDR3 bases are TGCGCCAGCATGGAGGGGCTGCGGAACACTGCAGCTTTCTTT. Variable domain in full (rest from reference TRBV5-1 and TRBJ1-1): KAGVTQTPRYLIKTRGQQVTLSCSPISGHRSVSWYQQTPGQGLQFLFEYFSETQRNKGNFPGRFSGRQFSNSRSEMNVSTLELGDSALYLCASMEGLRNTAAFFGQGTRLTVV.